This T cell receptor (beta chain) was identified during a study of human T cells and chemical hapten exposure. This clonotype appeared a few times. Time point denoted: patch test 3, about 24 weeks after DPC sensitization. Treatment given: therapeutic diphenylcyclopropenone sensitization with weekly scalp DPC. A single record per CDR3 protein comes from TCRdb applying MiXCR to the RACE reads. The sample records about 97,000 distinct CDR3 sequences, 25% to 30% being singletons. V was trimmed by 0 bases and J by 3 bases, leaving 11 bases between them. The CDR3 has 15 residues. CDR1 and CDR2 (germline): LNHNV, YYDKDF (reference sequence).

Sample: whole blood, taken in connection with sensitization to the hapten diphenylcyclopropenone (DPC). The J gene is TRBJ2-5, the V gene TRBV15; weak D call: TRBD2 (6 bases). This receptor was identified in a man in his forties with alopecia areata. Some clones in this sample may be carry-over from other donors' samples. The CDR3, as DNA: TGTGCCACCAGCAGAGATAATAGCGGTGAAGAGACCCAGTACTTC. Protein product: CATSRDNSGEETQYF.